This T cell receptor (beta chain) appears in the sequencing data of a study of shared clonotypes between healthy human individuals. Findings and caveats of the study: Naive subsets usually exceeded memory subsets in estimated richness.

With V trimmed by 4 bases and J by 8 bases, 5 bases remained unmatched. This CDR3 has 15 residues. From germline, CDR1 is LNHDA and CDR2 SQIVND (reference sequence). Comments on this clone: Its target is not known.

Sequenced by immunoSEQ multiplex PCR; TCRdb stores in-frame clones only, minus some. The sample holds 2,500,000 or so clones; approximately 94% are singletons and the top ten take approximately 0.37%. The TCR originated in a young man in good health. Some clones in this sample may be carry-over from other donors' samples. The chain carries TRBV19 and TRBJ2-3; TRBD2 aligns across 14 bases. Sequenced: naive CD4+ T cells from PBMCs. Noted subset: CD45RA+ positively selected. CDR3 sequence (DNA): TGTGCCAGTAGTAGACTAGCGGGAGGGATTGTTACGCAGTATTTT. Its translation is CASSRLAGGIVTQYF.